The source of this T cell receptor beta chain is a study of shared clonotypes between healthy human individuals (TCRdb year 2020). In the study overall: Three men and a couple of women, aged 18 to 49 years, made up the cohort. For each donor, CD4 naive and CD4 memory were each given three plates, CD8 naive was given two plates, and CD8 memory was given one plate. The study deeply sequenced blood TCR repertoires of about 5 healthy adults to estimate repertoire size and the extent of clonotype sharing between individuals. Libraries were prepared and TCR repertoires were sequenced by different laboratories using diverse techniques, in order to increase sequencing depth and limit assay-specific biases. Per donor, leukapheresis produced somewhere between about 0.9 and 9.5 billion PBMCs. The paper's findings and limits, for the study overall: Sampling was limited to blood, and TCR repertoires in tissue likely differ from TCR repertoires in blood. Approximately 5% of naive CD4, 3.5% of naive CD8, 2% to 2.5% of memory CD4, and around 0.42% of memory CD8 clonotypes were shared across several donors. Pairwise subsampling indicated that sequencing depth was expected to affect the degree of clonotype sharing among donors. Because the study included a small number of donors, the genetic and exposure-history diversity represented was limited. Estimated clonotype richness was generally larger for naive than for memory subsets. Compared with non-shared clonotypes, the clonotypes found in all four sorted-subset donors had higher generation probabilities. Rarefaction of sorted-subset datasets indicated incomplete sequencing despite the large sequencing depth.

TCR CDR3 regions were amplified from genomic DNA by multiplex PCR using the deep immunoSEQ assay. For each cell subset, the extracted genomic DNA was distributed evenly across all wells of several immunoSEQ 96-well plates, and each plate served as one replicate. Each replicate PCR for sorted subsets received about 200 ng genomic DNA, equal to 30,000 or so T cell genomes. Purified libraries were measured with a Qubit 3.0 fluorometer, size-checked on a Bioanalyzer 2100, and measured again with the KAPA Library Quantification kit. Each immunoSEQ 96-well plate was sequenced on its own single-read 150-cycle Illumina NextSeq 550 flow cell. Under the source paper's analysis protocol: Because the immunoSEQ output held only junctional sequences and lacked quality scores, the filtering could not match the filtering applied to full-length reads. To assign V/J genes and CDR3, sequences were annotated using PyIR, a Python wrapper for IgBLAST v1.9, with IMGT germline references. Reads with weak V/J assignments (E-value above 1e-6), missing CDR3, stop codons, out-of-frame junctions, or ambiguous translated residues were removed. A V3J clonotype was defined by an identical inferred V gene, J gene, and CDR3 amino acid sequence. The percentage overlap between two repertoires was calculated by dividing the number of shared unique clonotypes by the size of the smaller repertoire. RTK rarefaction, the Chao1 estimator, and Recon v2.1 estimates of unobserved clonotypes were used to assess repertoire richness. Generation probabilities for all TCRbeta clonotypes obtained by the gDNA method from a handful of donors were computed using OLGA. TCRdb provides this immuneACCESS table in a form limited to in-frame rearrangements. Some clones are lacking; in checked studies, under half of them reflect an unresolved V gene, and why the rest are absent is not known. V, J and clone size are those of that table, while D and trimming were read from the DNA. The sample has around 1.9 million clones on record, more than 85% of them singletons. In total, the top ten clones hold roughly 1.7% of the sample.

CD8 naive samples were obtained by positive selection for CCR7 among CD45RO-negative cells, yielding a CD45RA+CCR7+ population from which TemRA cells were excluded. The donors were healthy, HIV-negative adults who had no recently reported acute infections or vaccinations. Every donor was a Caucasian adult living in Nashville, Tennessee, USA. Blood was collected by leukapheresis, and PBMCs were isolated by Ficoll-Histopaque density gradient centrifugation and then cryopreserved in liquid nitrogen vapor phase. Analytical flow cytometry was used to check the purity and quantity of each magnetically sorted T cell population. From each sorted fraction, genomic DNA was isolated and quantified by UV absorbance on a Nanodrop 2000c. Details on this clone: Its antigen specificity is not known. No base qualities exist here, and no much larger clone lies one base off it.

The specimen was naive CD8+ T cells from PBMCs. According to the study, the label for this sample's cell subset or site signals: CD45RA+CCR7+. The sequence derives from a man younger than 30 in good health. Some clones in this sample may be carry-over from other donors' samples.

The nucleotide sequence is given as TGTGCTAGTGGTTTGCCCCACTGGGGACTAGCGGGAGTCGGTGAGCAGTTCTTC. It encodes CASGLPHWGLAGVGEQFF. The chain was built from TRBV12-5 and TRBJ2-1, with 14 middle bases fitting TRBD2. The CDR3 runs 18 amino acids, cysteine and phenylalanine included. The retained sequence is limited to the CDR3, 54 bases, with the frame set at the first base. The junction shows trimming of 2 bases on V and 9 bases on J, and the gene matches do not reach 12 bases of it. The CDR1 and CDR2 encoded by the germline V gene are LGHNT and FRNRAP. Outside the CDR3, residues come from the reference TRBV12-5 and TRBJ2-1 proteins, so the full variable domain is: DARVTQTPRHKVTEMGQEVTMRCQPILGHNTVFWYRQTMMQGLELLAYFRNRAPLDDSGMPKDRFSAEMPDATLATLKIQPSEPRDSAVYFCASGLPHWGLAGVGEQFFGPGTRLTVL.